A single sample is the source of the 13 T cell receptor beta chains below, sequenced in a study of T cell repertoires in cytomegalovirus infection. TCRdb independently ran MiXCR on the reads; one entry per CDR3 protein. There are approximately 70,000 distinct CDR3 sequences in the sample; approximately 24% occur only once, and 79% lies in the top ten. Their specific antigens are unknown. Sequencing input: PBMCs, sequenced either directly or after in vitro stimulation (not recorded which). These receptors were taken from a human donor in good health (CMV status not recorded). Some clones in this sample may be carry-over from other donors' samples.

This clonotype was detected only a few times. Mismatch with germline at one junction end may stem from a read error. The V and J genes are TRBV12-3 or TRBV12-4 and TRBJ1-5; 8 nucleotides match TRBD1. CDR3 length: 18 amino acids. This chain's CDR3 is CASSLPRTGLSPNRPQHF. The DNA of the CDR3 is TGTGCCAGCAGTCTACCGAGGACAGGGTTAAGCCCGAATCGGCCCCAGCATTTT.

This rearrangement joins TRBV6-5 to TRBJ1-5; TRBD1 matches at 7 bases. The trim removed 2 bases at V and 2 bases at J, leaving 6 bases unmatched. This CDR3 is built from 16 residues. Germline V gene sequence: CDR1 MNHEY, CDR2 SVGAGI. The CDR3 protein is CASSYPLDRCNQPQHF. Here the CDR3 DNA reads TGTGCCAGCAGTTACCCCCTGGACAGGTGCAATCAGCCCCAGCATTTT.

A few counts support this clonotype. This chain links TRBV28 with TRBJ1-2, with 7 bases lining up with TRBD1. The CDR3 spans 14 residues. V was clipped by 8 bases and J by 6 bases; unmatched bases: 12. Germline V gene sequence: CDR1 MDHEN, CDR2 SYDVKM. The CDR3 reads CASLGTGAVNGYTF. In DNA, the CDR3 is TGTGCCAGCCTTGGCACAGGGGCGGTAAATGGCTACACCTTC.

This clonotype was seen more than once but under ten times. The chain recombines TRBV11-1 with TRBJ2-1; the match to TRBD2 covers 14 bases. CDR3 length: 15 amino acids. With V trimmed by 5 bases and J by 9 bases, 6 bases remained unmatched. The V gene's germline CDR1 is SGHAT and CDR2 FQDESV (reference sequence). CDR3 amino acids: CASSLGLAGGGEQFF. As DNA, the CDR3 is TGTGCCAGCAGCCTCGGACTAGCGGGAGGAGGTGAGCAGTTCTTC.

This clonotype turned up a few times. In DNA form, the CDR3 reads TGTGCCACCAGTGGTGGGAGGGCCTACAATGAGCAGTTCTTC. It specifies CATSGGRAYNEQFF. This chain joins TRBV24-1 and TRBJ2-1; the match to TRBD2 covers 7 bases. Germline lookup yields CDR1 KGHDR and CDR2 SFDVKD. The CDR3 is made up of 14 amino acids. V shed 5 bases, J shed 2 bases, and the junction held 2 bases outside the gene matches.

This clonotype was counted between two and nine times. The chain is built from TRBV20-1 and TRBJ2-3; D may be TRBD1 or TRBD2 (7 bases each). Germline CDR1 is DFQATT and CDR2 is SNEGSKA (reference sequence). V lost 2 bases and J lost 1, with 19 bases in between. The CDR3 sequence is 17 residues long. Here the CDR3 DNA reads TGCAGTGCTAGATCCGGGACAGCGGGACTCCGCACAGATACGCAGTATTTT. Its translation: CSARSGTAGLRTDTQYF.

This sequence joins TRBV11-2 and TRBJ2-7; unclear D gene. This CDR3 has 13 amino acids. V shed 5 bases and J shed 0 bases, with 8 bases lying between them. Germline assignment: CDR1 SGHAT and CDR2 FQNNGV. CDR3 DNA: TGTGCCAGCAGCCCAAGGAGCTCCTACGAGCAGTACGTC. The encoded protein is CASSPRSSYEQYV.

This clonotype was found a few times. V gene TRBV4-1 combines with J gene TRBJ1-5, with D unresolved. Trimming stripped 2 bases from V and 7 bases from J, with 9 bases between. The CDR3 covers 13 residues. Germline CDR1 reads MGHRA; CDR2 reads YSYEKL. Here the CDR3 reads CASSQFDRQPQHF. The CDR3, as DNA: TGCGCCAGCAGCCAATTTGATCGCCAGCCCCAGCATTTT.

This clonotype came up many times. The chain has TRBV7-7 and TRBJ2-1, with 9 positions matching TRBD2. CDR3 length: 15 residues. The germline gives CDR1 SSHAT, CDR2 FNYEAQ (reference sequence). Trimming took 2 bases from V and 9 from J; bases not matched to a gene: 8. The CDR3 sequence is CASSLWREGSGEQFF. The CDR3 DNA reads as TGTGCCAGCAGCTTATGGCGGGAGGGATCTGGTGAGCAGTTCTTC.

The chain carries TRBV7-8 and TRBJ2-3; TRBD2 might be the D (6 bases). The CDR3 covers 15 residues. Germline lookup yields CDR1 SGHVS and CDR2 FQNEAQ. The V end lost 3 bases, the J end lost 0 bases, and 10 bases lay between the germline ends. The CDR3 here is CASSFASASTDTQYF. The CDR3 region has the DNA TGTGCCAGCAGCTTTGCTAGCGCAAGCACAGATACGCAGTATTTT.

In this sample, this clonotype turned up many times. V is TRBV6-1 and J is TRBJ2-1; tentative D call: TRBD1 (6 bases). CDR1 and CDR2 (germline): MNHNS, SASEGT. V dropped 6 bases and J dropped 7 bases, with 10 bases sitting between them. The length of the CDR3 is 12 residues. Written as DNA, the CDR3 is TGTGCCAGCAGATCACAGGGAAATGAGCAGTTCTTC. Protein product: CASRSQGNEQFF.

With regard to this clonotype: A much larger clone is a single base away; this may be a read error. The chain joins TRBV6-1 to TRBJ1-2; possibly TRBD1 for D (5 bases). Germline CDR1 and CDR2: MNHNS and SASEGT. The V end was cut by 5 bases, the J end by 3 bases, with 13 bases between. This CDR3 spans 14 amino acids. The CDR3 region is CASSSHIGDYGYTF. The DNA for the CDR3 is TGTGCCAGCAGTTCGCATATAGGGGACTATGGCTACACCTTC.

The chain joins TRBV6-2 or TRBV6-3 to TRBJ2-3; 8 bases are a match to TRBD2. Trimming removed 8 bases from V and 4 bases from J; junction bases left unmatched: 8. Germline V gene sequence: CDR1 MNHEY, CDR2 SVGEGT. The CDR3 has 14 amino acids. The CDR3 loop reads CASGTGTRADTQYF. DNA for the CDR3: TGTGCCAGCGGAACTGGGACTAGAGCAGATACGCAGTATTTT.